This T cell receptor beta chain was identified during a study of patients and donors after allogeneic stem cell transplantation. This CDR3 contains 14 residues. In TCRdb, the RT-PCR reads were re-called with MiXCR into one record per CDR3 protein. The sample consists of about 400,000 distinct CDR3 sequences, roughly 17% of them appearing once. This rearrangement joins TRBV12-2 to TRBJ2-5. TRBV12-2 is described as a pseudogene. Specimen: blood, either unsorted or a sorted T cell fraction (not recorded which). This sequence originates from a human donor who was either an allogeneic HSCT recipient or a stem cell or donor lymphocyte infusion donor (not recorded which). It is not recorded whose cells these are; they may come from a transplant donor. Here the CDR3 DNA reads TGTGCAAGTCGCTTACTTGATGGGCAAGAGACCCAGTACTTC. Amino acids: CASRLLDGQETQYF.